Sequencing of this TCR beta chain was carried out in a study of vaccination and CD4 T cells after COVID-19. Overall study findings and caveats: Spike mono-reactive clones accounted for 304 of the 307 vaccine-specific clones found in convalescent patients.

Between the trimmed V and J ends, which lost 4 bases and 3 bases, there was a span of 10 bases. The CDR3 contains 13 residues. Per the germline V gene, CDR1 is SGDLS and CDR2 is YYNGEE. Sample treatment: approximately 9-day PBMC culture with coronavirus spike peptide pools or control peptides (ViraFEST assay). This clonotype showed up just a few times. Its antigen remains unknown. Once obtained from cultured CD4+ T cells, the DNA was sequenced using the Oncomine TCR Beta short-read assay. TCRdb passed the PCR reads through MiXCR, listing each CDR3 protein once. The repertoire includes 7,200 or so distinct CDR3 sequences, around 60% of them detected once, and 34% sits in the top ten.

This TCR was recovered from a human donor who had recovered from COVID-19. Sequenced input: CD4+ T cells from blood, cultured in vitro. This rearrangement joins TRBV9 to TRBJ1-1, with D perhaps TRBD1 (6 bases). CDR3 in amino acids: CASSRGGDTEAFF. The CDR3 region has the DNA TGTGCCAGCAGCCGAGGGGGGGACACTGAAGCTTTCTTT.